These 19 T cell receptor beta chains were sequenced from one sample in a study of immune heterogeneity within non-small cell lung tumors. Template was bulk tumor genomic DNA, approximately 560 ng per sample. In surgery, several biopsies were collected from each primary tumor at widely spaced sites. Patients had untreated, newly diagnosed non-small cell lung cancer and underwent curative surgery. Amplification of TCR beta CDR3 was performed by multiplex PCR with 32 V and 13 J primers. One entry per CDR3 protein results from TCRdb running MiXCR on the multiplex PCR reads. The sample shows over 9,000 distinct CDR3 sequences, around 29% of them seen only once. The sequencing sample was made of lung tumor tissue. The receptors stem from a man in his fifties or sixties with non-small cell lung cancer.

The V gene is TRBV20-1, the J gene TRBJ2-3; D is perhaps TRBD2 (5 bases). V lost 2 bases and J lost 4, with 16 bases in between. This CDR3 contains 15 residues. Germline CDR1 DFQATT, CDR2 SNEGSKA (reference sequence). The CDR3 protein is CSARTLEGAADTQYF. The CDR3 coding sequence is TGCAGTGCTAGAACACTAGAGGGAGCGGCAGATACGCAGTATTTT.

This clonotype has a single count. In DNA form, the CDR3 reads TGTGCCAGCAGCCAGGGGGGCCAGCCGGCCCAGTACTTC. Protein product: CASSQGGQPAQYF. V gene TRBV7-2 combines with J gene TRBJ2-5, with D possibly matching TRBD1 (7 bases). V was cut by 5 bases and J by 9 bases, with 16 bases left in between. From germline, CDR1 is SGHTA and CDR2 FQGNSA. The length of the CDR3 is 13 residues.

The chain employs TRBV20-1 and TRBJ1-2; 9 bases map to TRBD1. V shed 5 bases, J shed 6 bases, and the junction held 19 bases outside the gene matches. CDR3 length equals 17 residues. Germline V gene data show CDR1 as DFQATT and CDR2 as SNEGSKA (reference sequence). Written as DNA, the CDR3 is TGCAGTGCTGGCCACAGGGGGCGTGCTTTTGAGAGCCATGGCTACACCTTC. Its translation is CSAGHRGRAFESHGYTF.

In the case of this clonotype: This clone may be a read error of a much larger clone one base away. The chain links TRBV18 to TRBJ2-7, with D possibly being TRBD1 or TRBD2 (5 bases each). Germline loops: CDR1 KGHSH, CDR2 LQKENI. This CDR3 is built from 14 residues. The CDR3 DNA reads TGTTCCAGCTCACCTGGGACCCACGACTACGAGCAGTACTTC. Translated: CSSSPGTHDYEQYF.

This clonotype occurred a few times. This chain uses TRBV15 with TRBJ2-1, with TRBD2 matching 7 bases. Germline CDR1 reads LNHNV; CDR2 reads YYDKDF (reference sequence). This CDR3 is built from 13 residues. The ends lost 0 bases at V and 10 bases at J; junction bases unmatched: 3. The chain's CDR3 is CATSRDPLAEQFF. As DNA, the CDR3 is TGTGCCACCAGCAGAGATCCACTAGCGGAGCAGTTCTTC.

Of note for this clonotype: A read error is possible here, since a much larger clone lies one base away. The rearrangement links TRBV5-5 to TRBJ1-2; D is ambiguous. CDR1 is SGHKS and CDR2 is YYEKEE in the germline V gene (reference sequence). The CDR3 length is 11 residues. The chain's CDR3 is CASSGGYGYIF. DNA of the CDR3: TGTGCCAGCAGCGGCGGCTATGGCTACATCTTC.

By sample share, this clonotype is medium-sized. This CDR3 reads CASRSLAGTGDEKLFF. In DNA form, the CDR3 reads TGTGCCAGCAGGTCCTTAGCCGGGACAGGGGATGAAAAACTGTTTTTT. This chain uses TRBV12-3 or TRBV12-4 with TRBJ1-4; TRBD1 agrees at 10 bases. The CDR3 is 16 amino acids. J gave up 6 bases and V 6 bases, and 10 bases lay outside the gene matches.

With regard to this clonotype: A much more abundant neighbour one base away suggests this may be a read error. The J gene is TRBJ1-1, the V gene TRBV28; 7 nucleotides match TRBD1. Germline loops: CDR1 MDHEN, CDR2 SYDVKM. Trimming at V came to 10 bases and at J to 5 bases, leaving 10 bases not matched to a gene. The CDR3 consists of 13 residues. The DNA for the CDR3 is TGTGCCATCAGGATTCAGGGGGTTACTGAAGCTTTCTTT. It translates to CAIRIQGVTEAFF.

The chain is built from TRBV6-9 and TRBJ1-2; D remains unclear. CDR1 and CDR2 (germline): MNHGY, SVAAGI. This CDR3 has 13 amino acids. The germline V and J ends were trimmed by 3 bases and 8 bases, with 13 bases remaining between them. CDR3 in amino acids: CASSYLSERGYTF. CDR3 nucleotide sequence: TGTGCCAGCAGTTACCTCAGCGAGAGGGGCTACACCTTC.

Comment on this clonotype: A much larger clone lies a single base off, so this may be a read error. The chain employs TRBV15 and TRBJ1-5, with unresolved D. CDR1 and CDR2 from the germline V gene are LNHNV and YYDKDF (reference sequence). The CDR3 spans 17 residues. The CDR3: CATSGEITSRTNQPQHF. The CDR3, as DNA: TGTGCCACCAGCGGAGAAATTACATCCCGGACCAATCAGCCCCAGCATTTT. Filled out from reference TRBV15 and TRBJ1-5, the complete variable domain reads DAMVIQNPRYQVTQFGKPVTLSCSQTLNHNVMYWYQQKSSQAPKLLFHYYDKDFNNEADTPDNFQSRRPNTSFCFLDIRSPGLGDTAMYLCATSGEITSRTNQPQHFGDGTRLSIL.

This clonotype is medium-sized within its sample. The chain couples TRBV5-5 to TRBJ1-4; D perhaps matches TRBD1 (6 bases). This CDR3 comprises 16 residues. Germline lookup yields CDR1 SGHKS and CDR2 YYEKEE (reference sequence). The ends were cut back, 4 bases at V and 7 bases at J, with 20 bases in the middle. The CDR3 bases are TGTGCCAGCAGCCCGGGGGGCGGGGGATTCGGTGAAAAACTGTTTTTT. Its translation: CASSPGGGGFGEKLFF.

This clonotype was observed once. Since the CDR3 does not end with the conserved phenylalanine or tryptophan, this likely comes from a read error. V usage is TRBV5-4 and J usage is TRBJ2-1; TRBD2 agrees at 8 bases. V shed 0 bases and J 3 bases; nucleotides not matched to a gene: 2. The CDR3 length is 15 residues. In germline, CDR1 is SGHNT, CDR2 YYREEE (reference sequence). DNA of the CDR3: TGTGCCAGCAGCTTGGAACTAGCGGACTACAATGAGCAGTTCTTA. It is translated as CASSLELADYNEQFL.

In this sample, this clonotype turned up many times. The CDR3 reads CASRLSLAGATDTQYF. In DNA, the CDR3 is TGTGCCAGCAGACTAAGCTTAGCGGGGGCAACAGATACGCAGTATTTT. The chain has TRBV28 and TRBJ2-3; 9 bases are a match to TRBD2. The germline gives CDR1 MDHEN, CDR2 SYDVKM. V lost 6 bases to trimming and J lost 3 bases; unmatched junction nucleotides: 10. The CDR3 is made up of 16 amino acids.

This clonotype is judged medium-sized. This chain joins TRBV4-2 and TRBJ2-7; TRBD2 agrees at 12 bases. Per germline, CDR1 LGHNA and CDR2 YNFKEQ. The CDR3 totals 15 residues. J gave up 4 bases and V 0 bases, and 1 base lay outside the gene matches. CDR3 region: CASSQDLAGGYEQYF. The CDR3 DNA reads TGTGCCAGCAGCCAAGATCTAGCGGGAGGGTACGAGCAGTACTTC.

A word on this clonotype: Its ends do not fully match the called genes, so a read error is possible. The chain's CDR3 is CSSNQQTSLTHNEQFF. The CDR3 bases are TGTTCCAGCAATCAGCAGACTAGCCTAACCCACAATGAGCAGTTCTTC. The genes are TRBV6-2 or TRBV6-3 and TRBJ2-1; 7 nucleotides agree with TRBD2. The CDR3 sequence is 16 residues long. Germline CDR1 MNHEY, CDR2 SVGEGT.

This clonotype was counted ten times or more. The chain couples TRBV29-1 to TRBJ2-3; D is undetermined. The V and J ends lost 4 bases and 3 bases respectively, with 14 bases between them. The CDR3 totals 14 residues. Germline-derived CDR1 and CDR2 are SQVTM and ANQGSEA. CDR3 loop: CSVGSILGTDTQYF. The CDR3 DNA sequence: TGCAGCGTTGGTAGTATTCTAGGAACAGATACGCAGTATTTT.

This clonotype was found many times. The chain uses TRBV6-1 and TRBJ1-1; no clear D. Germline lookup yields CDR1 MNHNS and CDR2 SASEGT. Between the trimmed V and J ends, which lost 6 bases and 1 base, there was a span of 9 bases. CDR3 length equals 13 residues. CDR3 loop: CASRNTENTEAFF. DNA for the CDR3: TGTGCCAGCAGGAATACAGAGAACACTGAAGCTTTCTTT.

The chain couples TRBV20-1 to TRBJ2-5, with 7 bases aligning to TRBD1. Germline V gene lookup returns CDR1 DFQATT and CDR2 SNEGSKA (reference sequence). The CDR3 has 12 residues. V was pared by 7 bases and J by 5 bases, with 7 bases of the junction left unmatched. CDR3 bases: TGCAGTGTTCCGGACAGGAGGGAGACCCAGTACTTC. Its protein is CSVPDRRETQYF.

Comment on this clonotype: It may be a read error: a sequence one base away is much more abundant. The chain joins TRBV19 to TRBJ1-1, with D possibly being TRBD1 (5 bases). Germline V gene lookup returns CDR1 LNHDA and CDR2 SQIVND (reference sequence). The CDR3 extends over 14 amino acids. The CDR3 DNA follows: TGTGCCAGTAGTCGCACGACAGCCGCCACTCAAGCTTTCTTT. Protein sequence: CASSRTTAATQAFF.